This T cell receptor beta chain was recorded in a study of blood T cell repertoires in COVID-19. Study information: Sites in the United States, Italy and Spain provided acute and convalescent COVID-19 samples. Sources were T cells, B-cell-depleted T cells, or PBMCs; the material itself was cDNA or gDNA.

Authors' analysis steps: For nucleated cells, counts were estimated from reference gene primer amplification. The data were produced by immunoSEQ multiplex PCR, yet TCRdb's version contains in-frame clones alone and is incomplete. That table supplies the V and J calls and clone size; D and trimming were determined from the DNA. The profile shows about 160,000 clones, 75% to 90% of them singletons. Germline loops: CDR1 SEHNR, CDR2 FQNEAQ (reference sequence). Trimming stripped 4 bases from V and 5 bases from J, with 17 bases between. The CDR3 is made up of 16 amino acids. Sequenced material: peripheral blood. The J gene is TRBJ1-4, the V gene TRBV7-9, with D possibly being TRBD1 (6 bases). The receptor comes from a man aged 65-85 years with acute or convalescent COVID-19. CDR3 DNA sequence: TGTGCCAGCAGCTATACAGGGAAGATCGGGAATGAAAAACTGTTTTTT. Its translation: CASSYTGKIGNEKLFF.